The 15 T cell receptor beta chains presented below share a single source sample, sequenced in a study. The table came from immunoSEQ multiplex PCR; TCRdb's copy has only in-frame clones and leaves some out. The table includes 55,000 to 70,000 clones, roughly 93% detected once. Sequencing input: PBMCs. The receptors originated from a man aged 40-50 years with rheumatoid arthritis.

DNA of the CDR3: TGTGCCAGCAGCTCCCAAGACGAGCAGTACTTC. This encodes CASSSQDEQYF. The chain has TRBV5-4 and TRBJ2-7; D is unclear. Germline V gene data show CDR1 as SGHNT and CDR2 as YYREEE (reference sequence). The CDR3 extends over 11 amino acids. Trimming removed 3 bases at V and 5 bases at J, with 6 bases between.

The chain combines TRBV24-1 with TRBJ1-1; the D is unclear. The ends were cut back, 4 bases at V and 6 bases at J, with 11 bases in the middle. There are 13 residues in the CDR3. Germline loops: CDR1 KGHDR, CDR2 SFDVKD. Here the CDR3 reads CATSDSGRPEAFF. The CDR3 DNA reads as TGTGCCACCAGTGACTCCGGACGGCCTGAAGCTTTCTTT.

The chain joins TRBV5-1 to TRBJ1-4, with TRBD1 as a possible D gene (6 bases). The CDR3 is 15 residues long. Trimming removed 0 bases from V and 4 bases from J, with 10 bases in between. Germline V gene lookup returns CDR1 SGHRS and CDR2 YFSETQ. CDR3 nucleotides: TGCGCCAGCAGCTTGGGTACAGGGAGTAATGAAAAACTGTTTTTT. Translated, it gives CASSLGTGSNEKLFF. The full variable domain, its missing parts supplied by reference TRBV5-1 and TRBJ1-4, is KAGVTQTPRYLIKTRGQQVTLSCSPISGHRSVSWYQQTPGQGLQFLFEYFSETQRNKGNFPGRFSGRQFSNSRSEMNVSTLELGDSALYLCASSLGTGSNEKLFFGSGTQLSVL.

The chain couples TRBV4-2 to TRBJ2-7, with D perhaps matching TRBD1 (6 bases). Per germline, CDR1 LGHNA and CDR2 YNFKEQ. This CDR3 has 15 amino acids. Between the trimmed V and J ends, which lost 3 bases and 1 base, there was a span of 13 bases. The CDR3: CASSHPLGQSYEQYF. The CDR3 DNA is TGTGCCAGCAGCCACCCCCTAGGACAGTCCTACGAGCAGTACTTC.

This clone was seen more than once but under ten times. The rearrangement joins TRBV18 to TRBJ1-3; D is possibly TRBD1 (6 bases). There are 16 residues in the CDR3. Trimming left V 3 bases short and J 8 bases short, with 20 bases between. Looked up from germline, CDR1 is KGHSH and CDR2 is LQKENI. The CDR3 is CASSPREDSRRHTIYF. DNA of the CDR3: TGTGCCAGCTCACCTCGTGAGGACAGTCGTCGGCACACCATATATTTT. Looking up the rest from reference TRBV18 and TRBJ1-3 gives the full variable domain: NAGVMQNPRHLVRRRGQEARLRCSPMKGHSHVYWYRQLPEEGLKFMVYLQKENIIDESGMPKERFSAEFPKEGPSILRIQQVVRGDSAAYFCASSPREDSRRHTIYFGEGSWLTVV.

The J gene is TRBJ1-4, the V gene TRBV30; possible D gene TRBD1, 5 bases. This CDR3 region has 15 residues. V lost 0 bases and J 3 bases, leaving 11 bases between the germline ends. Looked up from germline, CDR1 is GTSNPN and CDR2 is SVGIG (reference sequence). CDR3 sequence (DNA): TGTGCCTGGAGTGTAAGGGGCCTTTCTAATGAAAAACTGTTTTTT. Translation gives CAWSVRGLSNEKLFF.

Only one count was recorded for this clone. In DNA form, the CDR3 reads TGTGCCAGCAGCCGGCATGGAGGTGAAAAACTGTTTTTT. Encoded protein: CASSRHGGEKLFF. This chain links TRBV7-9 with TRBJ1-4; D remains ambiguous. V lost 5 bases, J lost 7 bases, and 11 bases lay in between. The CDR3 covers 13 residues. Germline assignment: CDR1 SEHNR and CDR2 FQNEAQ (reference sequence).

The rearrangement uses TRBV6-1 and TRBJ1-1; 9 nucleotides match TRBD1. This CDR3 has 15 residues. The germline CDR1 and CDR2 sequences are MNHNS and SASEGT. The junction had 7 bases not matched to a gene; V was cut back by 3 bases and J by 5 bases. CDR3 nucleotide sequence: TGTGCCAGCAGTGAGGACAGGGGTAGGGTTACTGAAGCTTTCTTT. Amino acids: CASSEDRGRVTEAFF.

The CDR3 DNA sequence: TGTGCCAGCAGTTTACAGGGGAGATCGTACGAGCAGTACTTC. Residues: CASSLQGRSYEQYF. The rearrangement uses TRBV11-3 and TRBJ2-7; 7 bases line up with TRBD1. Germline CDR1 reads SGHNT; CDR2 reads YENEEA. The length of the CDR3 is 14 residues. Losses at the gene ends were 6 bases for V and 4 bases for J; bases not matched to a gene: 9.

The chain recombines TRBV12-3 or TRBV12-4 with TRBJ1-2; the D gene is possibly TRBD1 (6 bases). The CDR3 runs 13 residues. The ends were cut back, 6 bases at V and 7 bases at J, with 15 bases in the middle. CDR3 protein: CASRSGVGGGYTF. CDR3 coding DNA: TGTGCCAGCAGGTCAGGGGTGGGGGGTGGCTACACCTTC.

J is TRBJ1-1 and V is TRBV6-4, with 8 bases identical to TRBD1. With V trimmed by 9 bases and J by 1 base, 4 bases remained unmatched. The V gene's germline CDR1 is MRHNA and CDR2 SNTAGT. The length of the CDR3 is 13 residues. In DNA form, the CDR3 reads TGTGCCAGTAGACAGGGGTCGAACACTGAAGCTTTCTTT. Amino acid sequence: CASRQGSNTEAFF.

Details on this clone: Within the sample, other DNA sequences also encode this same CDR3. This chain links TRBV6-5 with TRBJ2-7, with TRBD2 identical over 9 bases. V was pared by 0 bases and J by 4 bases, with 4 bases of the junction left unmatched. The CDR3 covers 15 residues. The germline CDR1 and CDR2 sequences are MNHEY and SVGAGI. The chain's CDR3 is CASSYSSAGGYEQYF. CDR3 bases: TGTGCCAGCAGTTACTCGTCGGCGGGAGGGTACGAGCAGTACTTC.

This chain's CDR3 is CASSYAVGNTIYF. As DNA, the CDR3 is TGTGCCAGCAGTTACGCAGTTGGAAACACCATATATTTT. The V gene is TRBV6-5, the J gene TRBJ1-3, with D unclear. The CDR3 has 13 amino acids. The germline V and J ends were trimmed by 2 bases and 3 bases, with 5 bases remaining between them. CDR1 MNHEY and CDR2 SVGAGI come from the germline V gene.

The CDR3 here is CASSDIRGSPLHF. Here the CDR3 DNA reads TGTGCCAGCAGTGATATTAGGGGGTCACCCCTCCACTTT. The chain uses TRBV6-1 and TRBJ1-6, with a tentative D call TRBD1 (6 bases). V gave up 3 bases and J gave up 10 bases, with 10 bases separating them. Per the germline V gene, CDR1 is MNHNS and CDR2 is SASEGT. CDR3 length: 13 residues.

This clone appeared once. The chain combines TRBV11-3 with TRBJ2-3; D not certain. In germline, CDR1 is SGHNT, CDR2 YENEEA. V dropped 0 bases and J dropped 2 bases, with 12 bases sitting between them. The CDR3 is 16 amino acids. Here the CDR3 reads CASSLDGRTPTDTQYF. In nucleotides, the CDR3 is TGTGCCAGCAGCTTAGACGGCAGGACGCCCACAGATACGCAGTATTTT.